The sequence of this TCR beta chain was determined in a study of cytomegalovirus exposure and HLA in healthy donors. Comments on this clone: Its antigen is not known.

Trimming pared 2 bases from V and 0 bases from J, leaving 11 bases between. Germline V gene data show CDR1 as MNHEY and CDR2 as SVGAGI. The CDR3 totals 16 residues. PCR primers comprised 60 Vbeta and 13 Jbeta primers. Measured with immunoSEQ multiplex PCR; TCRdb has only the in-frame clones, and not every one. The repertoire holds approximately 220,000 clones, with 60% to 80% as singletons. The study's findings and limits: Within a later analysis, the majority of CMV-associated TCR beta chains appeared HLA-restricted. The productive fraction for most TCR beta V segments was about 87% or about 30% in an earlier analysis.

Donors were ostensibly healthy at sampling, although undocumented immune exposures were probable. This receptor was obtained from a man aged 18 to 30 in good health and CMV-seronegative. The V and J genes are TRBV6-5 and TRBJ2-1; D not resolved. Specimen: PBMCs. CDR3 amino acids: CASSYSPSSSYNEQFF. In nucleotides, the CDR3 is TGTGCCAGCAGTTACAGTCCGTCGAGCTCCTACAATGAGCAGTTCTTC.